This TCR beta chain was captured by sequencing in a study of glioma-infiltrating T cells after dendritic cell vaccination. TCRdb's table, derived via immunoSEQ multiplex PCR, lists solely in-frame clones and lacks some. The table includes 99,000 or so clones, around 91% detected once. Germline assignment: CDR1 KGHSH and CDR2 LQKENI. V lost 1 base and J lost 6; bases outside the gene matches: 4. The CDR3 covers 15 residues. Time point here: after dendritic cell vaccination, including at tumor progression/relapse. The sequencing used blood, collected after dendritic cell vaccination. The gene calls are TRBV18 and TRBJ2-3; 10 nucleotides line up with TRBD1. The receptor was isolated from a human donor with glioblastoma. CDR3 DNA sequence: TGTGCCAGCTCACCACAGACAGGGGGCGGCGATACGCAGTATTTT. It is translated as CASSPQTGGGDTQYF.